Following are 26 T cell receptor beta chains from one sample sequenced in a study of T cells after yellow fever vaccination. From the 5' RACE reads, TCRdb called clonotypes with MiXCR, one entry per CDR3 protein. The table has about 340,000 distinct CDR3 sequences, around 13% seen once. The material was CD4+ T cells sorted from PBMCs, obtained 15 days after the yellow fever booster vaccination. The receptors were sampled from a man younger than 35 who received the YFV17D yellow fever vaccine.

This clonotype was counted between two and nine times. The gene calls are TRBV6-1 and TRBJ1-5; possibly TRBD1 for D (5 bases). The germline V gene encodes CDR1 MNHNS and CDR2 SASEGT. This CDR3 contains 15 residues. Trimming took off 4 bases at V and 1 base at J, with 11 bases between the two ends. The CDR3 DNA reads as TGTGCCAGCAGTGCGGTCGGGGCCAGCAATCAGCCCCAGCATTTT. Translated, it gives CASSAVGASNQPQHF.

There are a few counts of this clonotype. The chain uses TRBV4-3 and TRBJ2-2; D unresolved. Germline V gene sequence: CDR1 LGHNA, CDR2 YSLEER. The CDR3 consists of 14 residues. Trimming cost V 1 base and J 6 bases, with 9 bases left between them. The chain's CDR3 is CASSQAVRAGELFF. Here the CDR3 DNA reads TGCGCCAGCAGCCAAGCCGTTCGGGCCGGGGAGCTGTTTTTT.

The sample holds a few counts of this clonotype. This chain joins TRBV20-1 and TRBJ2-7, with D perhaps TRBD1 (7 bases). V lost 3 bases, J lost 4 bases, and 10 bases lay in between. Germline V gene lookup returns CDR1 DFQATT and CDR2 SNEGSKA (reference sequence). CDR3 length equals 12 residues. CDR3 bases: TGCAGTGCTAGCGGGGGACAGTACGAGCAGTACTTC. Translating it yields CSASGGQYEQYF.

This clonotype was recorded many times. The V gene is TRBV11-2, the J gene TRBJ2-1; D uncertain. The CDR3 loop spans 13 amino acids. The ends were cut back, 1 base at V and 8 bases at J, with 9 bases in the middle. CDR1 is SGHAT, CDR2 FQNNGV, per germline. The DNA for the CDR3 is TGTGCCAGCAGCTTAGGCCTAGAACATGAGCAGTTCTTC. Translated: CASSLGLEHEQFF.

This clonotype was seen more than once but under ten times. The junction differs from germline at one of its ends, possibly a read error. The CDR3 region is CASQWGSFNEQFF. The CDR3 DNA reads TGTGCCAGCCAGTGGGGGTCCTTCAATGAGCAGTTCTTC. This rearrangement joins TRBV12-3 or TRBV12-4 to TRBJ2-1; D is perhaps TRBD1 or TRBD2 (5 bases each). The CDR3 is 13 amino acids.

V and J are TRBV20-1 and TRBJ1-1, with D perhaps matching TRBD1 (6 bases). This CDR3 contains 13 residues. Germline assignment: CDR1 DFQATT and CDR2 SNEGSKA (reference sequence). The CDR3 sequence is CMPRPGGPTEAFF. CDR3 in DNA: TGCATGCCGAGGCCGGGGGGGCCAACTGAAGCTTTCTTT.

This clonotype has more than one count but fewer than ten. The chain joins TRBV4-3 to TRBJ1-2; weak D call: TRBD1 (6 bases). Germline V gene lookup returns CDR1 LGHNA and CDR2 YSLEER. There are 15 residues in the CDR3. The V end was cut by 1 base, the J end by 6 bases, with 15 bases between. The CDR3 loop reads CASSQATSGADGYTF. CDR3 DNA sequence: TGCGCCAGCAGCCAAGCTACGTCAGGGGCAGATGGCTACACCTTC.

This clonotype came up a few times. This chain's CDR3 is CSAGRGTNEQYV. The CDR3 coding sequence is TGCAGTGCCGGACGGGGGACGAACGAGCAGTACGTC. The chain is built from TRBV20-1 and TRBJ2-7, with a possible D match to TRBD2 (6 bases). This CDR3 region has 12 residues. Germline CDR1 and CDR2: DFQATT and SNEGSKA (reference sequence). V lost 6 bases to trimming and J lost 5 bases, with 14 bases between them.

A few counts support this clonotype. The chain recombines TRBV19 with TRBJ2-2, with D unresolved. Trimming removed 10 bases from V and 4 bases from J, with 10 bases in between. CDR1 is LNHDA, CDR2 SQIVND, per germline (reference sequence). The CDR3 totals 12 residues. The CDR3 DNA reads as TGTGCCACCGCAAGACTCACCGGGGAGCTGTTTTTT. Its translation: CATARLTGELFF.

This clonotype was seen just once. The genes are TRBV20-1 and TRBJ1-1, with unresolved D. CDR3 length equals 12 residues. V lost 7 bases to trimming and J lost 1 base, with 10 bases between them. The V gene's germline CDR1 is DFQATT and CDR2 SNEGSKA (reference sequence). As DNA, the CDR3 is TGCAGTGGTCGGATTGGGAACACTGAAGCTTTCTTT. It specifies CSGRIGNTEAFF.

This clonotype has at least ten counts. J is TRBJ1-2 and V is TRBV10-2; weak D call: TRBD1 (5 bases). Germline V lookup: CDR1 WSHSY, CDR2 SAAADI. V shed 7 bases and J shed 5 bases, with 14 bases lying between them. There are 13 residues in the CDR3. Here the CDR3 DNA reads TGCGCCAGCACGGACACGGTCCCTTATGGCTACACCTTC. Translating it yields CASTDTVPYGYTF.

The table lists this clonotype with many counts. The chain combines TRBV5-1 with TRBJ2-2; 9 bases map to TRBD1. Trimming cost V 4 bases and J 4 bases; bases outside gene matches: 5. The CDR3 contains 15 residues. Germline V gives CDR1 SGHRS, CDR2 YFSETQ. CDR3 DNA sequence: TGCGCCAGCAGCCCGGACAGGGGTATCACCGGGGAGCTGTTTTTT. Amino acids: CASSPDRGITGELFF. Full variable domain (missing parts from reference TRBV5-1 and TRBJ2-2): KAGVTQTPRYLIKTRGQQVTLSCSPISGHRSVSWYQQTPGQGLQFLFEYFSETQRNKGNFPGRFSGRQFSNSRSEMNVSTLELGDSALYLCASSPDRGITGELFFGEGSRLTVL.

This clonotype appeared a few times. This sequence joins TRBV2 and TRBJ1-1, with D hard to call. Germline values: CDR1 SNHLY, CDR2 FYNNEI. V was trimmed by 2 bases and J by 5 bases, leaving 12 bases between them. CDR3 size: 14 residues. The CDR3 protein is CASSESEGGTEAFF. In DNA, the CDR3 is TGTGCCAGCAGTGAATCGGAGGGAGGGACTGAAGCTTTCTTT.

This clonotype was counted ten times or more. J is TRBJ2-3 and V is TRBV28, with TRBD2 as a possible D gene (7 bases). The ends were cut back, 6 bases at V and 1 base at J, with 8 bases in the middle. The CDR3 has 13 residues. Germline-derived CDR1 and CDR2 are MDHEN and SYDVKM. CDR3 nucleotide sequence: TGTGCCAGCAGAGGGGGGGGCACAGATACGCAGTATTTT. Its protein is CASRGGGTDTQYF. Based on the CDR3 plus reference TRBV28 and TRBJ2-3, the full variable domain is DVKVTQSSRYLVKRTGEKVFLECVQDMDHENMFWYRQDPGLGLRLIYFSYDVKMKEKGDIPEGYSVSREKKERFSLILESASTNQTSMYLCASRGGGTDTQYFGPGTRLTVL.

V gene TRBV12-3 or TRBV12-4 combines with J gene TRBJ1-5; D is uncertain. CDR3 length: 14 amino acids. V was cut by 5 bases and J by 6 bases, with 14 bases left in between. The CDR3 sequence is CASSPVVLGQPQHF. CDR3 nucleotides: TGTGCCAGCAGTCCCGTTGTATTAGGTCAGCCCCAGCATTTT.

The chain couples TRBV7-8 to TRBJ1-1, with D tentatively TRBD1 (5 bases). The CDR3 loop spans 15 amino acids. Germline V gives CDR1 SGHVS, CDR2 FQNEAQ. V lost 0 bases and J lost 1, with 9 bases in between. CDR3: CASSLARQRNTEAFF. CDR3 nucleotides: TGTGCCAGCAGCTTAGCGCGACAGAGGAACACTGAAGCTTTCTTT.

This clonotype was seen a few times. This rearrangement joins TRBV4-3 to TRBJ2-3; TRBD1 might be the D (6 bases). The CDR3 covers 14 residues. The V and J ends lost 0 bases and 7 bases respectively, with 11 bases between them. Germline-derived CDR1 and CDR2 are LGHNA and YSLEER. The CDR3 DNA follows: TGCGCCAGCAGCCAAGAATGGGGGCAAAATACGCAGTATTTT. Protein product: CASSQEWGQNTQYF.

This clonotype was counted many times. The CDR3 DNA is TGTGCCACCCGGGATCCCTCAATGAACACTGAAGCTTTCTTT. This encodes CATRDPSMNTEAFF. The gene calls are TRBV6-2 or TRBV6-3 and TRBJ1-1, with no clear D. Germline CDR1 is MNHEY and CDR2 is SVGEGT. CDR3 length equals 14 residues. V lost 10 bases and J 0 bases, leaving 15 bases between the germline ends.

The V call is TRBV6-1, the J call TRBJ1-3; 12 bases match TRBD1. The germline V gene encodes CDR1 MNHNS and CDR2 SASEGT. The CDR3 is made up of 17 amino acids. Unmatched junction bases numbered 4, after V lost 4 bases and J lost 0 bases. CDR3 residues: CASSVGQGARSGNTIYF. CDR3 DNA sequence: TGTGCCAGCAGTGTGGGACAGGGGGCCCGCTCTGGAAACACCATATATTTT.

This clonotype was observed at least ten times. The rearrangement links TRBV5-1 to TRBJ2-6; the D gene is possibly TRBD2 (5 bases). V shed 0 bases and J shed 1 base, with 11 bases lying between them. The CDR3 length is 17 residues. The germline V gene has CDR1 SGHRS and CDR2 YFSETQ. This CDR3 reads CASSLEVSGSGANVLTF. Here the CDR3 DNA reads TGCGCCAGCAGCTTGGAGGTATCGGGATCTGGGGCCAACGTCCTGACTTTC.

The chain uses TRBV5-4 and TRBJ1-2; no definite D call. The CDR3 sequence is 13 residues long. Between the trimmed V and J ends, which lost 0 bases and 8 bases, there was a span of 11 bases. The germline V gene encodes CDR1 SGHNT and CDR2 YYREEE (reference sequence). CDR3 in amino acids: CASSLEYLGGYTF. The CDR3 nucleotides read TGTGCCAGCAGCTTGGAATACCTCGGGGGCTACACCTTC.

This clonotype occurred a few times. The chain employs TRBV7-9 and TRBJ1-4, with 7 bases identical to TRBD1. Germline assignment: CDR1 SEHNR and CDR2 FQNEAQ (reference sequence). The ends lost 5 bases at V and 8 bases at J; junction bases unmatched: 5. CDR3 length: 13 residues. As DNA, the CDR3 is TGTGCCAGCAGCGTACAGGGGCTGGAAAAACTGTTTTTT. It specifies CASSVQGLEKLFF.

The chain couples TRBV6-2 or TRBV6-3 to TRBJ2-2; either TRBD1 or TRBD2 may fit D (6 bases each). The CDR3 loop spans 15 amino acids. V was trimmed by 7 bases and J by 2 bases, leaving 14 bases between them. Germline V gene data show CDR1 as MNHEY and CDR2 as SVGEGT. The CDR3 coding sequence is TGTGCCAGCACAGACGGGGGCCATAACACCGGGGAGCTGTTTTTT. Protein sequence: CASTDGGHNTGELFF.

The chain's CDR3 is CASSNRQGSTEAFF. The CDR3 DNA reads TGTGCCAGCAGCAACCGACAGGGCAGCACTGAAGCTTTCTTT. The chain carries TRBV7-3 and TRBJ1-1; 7 bases fit TRBD1. Germline V CDR1 and CDR2: SGHTA, FQGTGA. The CDR3 runs 14 residues. Germline trimming cut 5 bases from V and 4 bases from J; bases unmatched to any gene: 7.

This clonotype was counted between two and nine times. The V and J genes are TRBV29-1 and TRBJ1-3; TRBD1 is a possible D gene (5 bases). The CDR3 totals 12 residues. Trimming removed 5 bases from V and 3 bases from J, with 8 bases in between. CDR1 is SQVTM and CDR2 is ANQGSEA in the germline V gene. The CDR3 protein is CSVRGIGNTIYF. CDR3 bases: TGCAGCGTTAGGGGAATTGGAAACACCATATATTTT.

This clonotype was observed at least ten times. The chain couples TRBV20-1 to TRBJ1-1, with D perhaps TRBD1 (5 bases). CDR1 is DFQATT and CDR2 is SNEGSKA in the germline V gene (reference sequence). Trimming cost V 2 bases and J 0 bases, with 13 bases left between them. The CDR3 runs 15 residues. The CDR3, as DNA: TGCAGTGCTAGATGGGAGAGGGGCATGAACACTGAAGCTTTCTTT. Protein: CSARWERGMNTEAFF.